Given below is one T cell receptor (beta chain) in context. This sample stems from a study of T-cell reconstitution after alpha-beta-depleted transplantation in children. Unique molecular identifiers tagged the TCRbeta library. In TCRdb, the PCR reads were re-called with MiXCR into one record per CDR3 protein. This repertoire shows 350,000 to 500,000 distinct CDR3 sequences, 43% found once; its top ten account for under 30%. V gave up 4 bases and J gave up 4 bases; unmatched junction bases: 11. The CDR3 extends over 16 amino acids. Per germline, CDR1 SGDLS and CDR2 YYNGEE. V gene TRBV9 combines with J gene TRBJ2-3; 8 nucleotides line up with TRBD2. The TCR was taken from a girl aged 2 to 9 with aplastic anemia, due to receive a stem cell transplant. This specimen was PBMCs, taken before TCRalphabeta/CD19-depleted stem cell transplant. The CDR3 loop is CASSSPRGGRSDTQYF. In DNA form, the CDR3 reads TGTGCCAGCAGCTCCCCCCGGGGCGGGAGGTCAGATACGCAGTATTTT.